This T cell receptor (beta chain) is from a study of cytotoxic CD8 clonotypes in ibrutinib-treated CLL. On the study more broadly: Approximately 25 partial and 2 complete responses; at median 68 months, approximately 14 remitted, some 12 progressed. Response samples were taken after a median of approximately 11 months on treatment, range 6 to 36.

This CDR3 region has 14 residues. With 4 bases removed from V and 2 bases from J, the gap between germline ends came to 11 bases. CDR1 and CDR2 (germline): KGHSH, LQKENI. Of note for this clone: Its target is not known.

Study-wide findings and caveats: Different sampling times were used for sustained-remission and progressing patients. Few clonotypes were public, and these shrank or held steady under treatment.

Measured with immunoSEQ multiplex PCR; TCRdb has only the in-frame clones, and not every one. The sample lists more than 110,000 clones, about 84% occurring once. The chain is built from TRBV18 and TRBJ1-1; no firm D call. The TCR originated in a human donor with chronic lymphocytic leukemia. The sequencing here drew on PBMCs, taken after 36 months of ibrutinib treatment. The CDR3 here is CASSQTEFNTEAFF. In DNA, the CDR3 is TGTGCCAGCTCACAAACAGAGTTTAACACTGAAGCTTTCTTT.